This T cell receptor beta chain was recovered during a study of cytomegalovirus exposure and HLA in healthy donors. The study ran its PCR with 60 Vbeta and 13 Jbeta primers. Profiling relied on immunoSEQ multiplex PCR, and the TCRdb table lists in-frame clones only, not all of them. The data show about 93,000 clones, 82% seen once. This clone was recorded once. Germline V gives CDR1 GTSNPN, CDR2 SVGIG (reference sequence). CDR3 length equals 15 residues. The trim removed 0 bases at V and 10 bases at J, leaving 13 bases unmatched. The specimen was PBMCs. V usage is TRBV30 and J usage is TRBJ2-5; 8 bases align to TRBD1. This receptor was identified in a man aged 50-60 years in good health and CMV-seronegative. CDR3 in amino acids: CAWSVRRTGNLGQYF. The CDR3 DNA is TGTGCCTGGAGTGTACGTCGGACAGGGAATTTGGGCCAGTACTTC.